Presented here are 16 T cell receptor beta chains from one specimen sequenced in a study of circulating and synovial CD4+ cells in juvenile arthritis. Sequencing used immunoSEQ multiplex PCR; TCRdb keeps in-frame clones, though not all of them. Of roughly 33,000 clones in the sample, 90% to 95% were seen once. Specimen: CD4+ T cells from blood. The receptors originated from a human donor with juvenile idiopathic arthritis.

The CDR3 DNA follows: TGTGCCAGCAGTGTCCCACCTAGCGGGAGAGGCTACGAGCAGTACTTC. Translated: CASSVPPSGRGYEQYF. V gene TRBV6-1 combines with J gene TRBJ2-7; 10 bases agree with TRBD2. V was clipped by 4 bases and J by 3 bases; unmatched bases: 9. CDR1 and CDR2 (germline): MNHNS, SASEGT. This CDR3 has 16 residues.

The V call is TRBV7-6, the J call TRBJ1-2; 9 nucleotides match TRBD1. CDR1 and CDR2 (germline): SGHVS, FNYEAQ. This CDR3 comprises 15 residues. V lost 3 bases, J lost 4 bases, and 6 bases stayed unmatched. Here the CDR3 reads CASSLGTGPPYGYTF. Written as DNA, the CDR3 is TGTGCCAGCAGCTTGGGGACAGGGCCCCCCTATGGCTACACCTTC. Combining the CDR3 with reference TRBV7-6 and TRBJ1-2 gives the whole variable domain GAGVSQSPRYKVTKRGQDVALRCDPISGHVSLYWYRQALGQGPEFLTYFNYEAQQDKSGLPNDRFSAERPEGSISTLTIQRTEQRDSAMYRCASSLGTGPPYGYTFGSGTRLTVV.

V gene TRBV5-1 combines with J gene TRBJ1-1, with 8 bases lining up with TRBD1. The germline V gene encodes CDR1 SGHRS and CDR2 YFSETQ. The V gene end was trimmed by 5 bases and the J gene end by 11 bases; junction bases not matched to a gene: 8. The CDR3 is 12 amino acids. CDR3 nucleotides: TGCGCCAGCAGACCCACAGGGGGGTGGGCTTTCTTT. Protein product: CASRPTGGWAFF.

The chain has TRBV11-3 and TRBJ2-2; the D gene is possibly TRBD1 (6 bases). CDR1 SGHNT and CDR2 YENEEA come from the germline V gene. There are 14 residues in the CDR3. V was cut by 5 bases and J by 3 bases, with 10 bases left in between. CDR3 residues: CASSTSGDTGELFF. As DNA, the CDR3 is TGTGCCAGCAGCACGTCAGGGGACACCGGGGAGCTGTTTTTT.

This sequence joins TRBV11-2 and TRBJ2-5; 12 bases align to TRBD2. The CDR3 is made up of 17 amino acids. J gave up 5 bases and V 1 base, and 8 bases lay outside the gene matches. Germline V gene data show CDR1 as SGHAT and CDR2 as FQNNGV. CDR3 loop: CASSLAPSGGGGETQYF. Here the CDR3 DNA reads TGTGCCAGCAGCTTAGCTCCTAGCGGGGGGGGTGGGGAGACCCAGTACTTC. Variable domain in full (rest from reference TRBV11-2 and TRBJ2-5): EAGVAQSPRYKIIEKRQSVAFWCNPISGHATLYWYQQILGQGPKLLIQFQNNGVVDDSQLPKDRFSAERLKGVDSTLKIQPAKLEDSAVYLCASSLAPSGGGGETQYFGPGTRLLVL.

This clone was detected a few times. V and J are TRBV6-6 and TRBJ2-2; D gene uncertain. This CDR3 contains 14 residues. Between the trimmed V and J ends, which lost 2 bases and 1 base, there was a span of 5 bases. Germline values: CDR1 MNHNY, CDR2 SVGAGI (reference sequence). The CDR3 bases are TGTGCCAGCAGTTACGTAGAGAACACCGGGGAGCTGTTTTTT. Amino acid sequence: CASSYVENTGELFF.

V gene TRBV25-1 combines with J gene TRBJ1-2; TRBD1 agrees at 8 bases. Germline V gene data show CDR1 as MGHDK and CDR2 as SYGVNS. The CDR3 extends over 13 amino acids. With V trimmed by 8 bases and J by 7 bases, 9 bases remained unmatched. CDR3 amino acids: CASSRTGTFGYTF. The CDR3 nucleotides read TGTGCCAGCTCCAGGACAGGGACTTTTGGCTACACCTTC.

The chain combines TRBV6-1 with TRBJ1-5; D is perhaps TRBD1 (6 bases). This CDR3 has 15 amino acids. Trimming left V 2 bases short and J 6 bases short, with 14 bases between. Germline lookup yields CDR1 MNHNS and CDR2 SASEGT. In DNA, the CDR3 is TGTGCCAGCAGTGAACAAGGGGGAGGGCGTCAGCCCCAGCATTTT. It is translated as CASSEQGGGRQPQHF.

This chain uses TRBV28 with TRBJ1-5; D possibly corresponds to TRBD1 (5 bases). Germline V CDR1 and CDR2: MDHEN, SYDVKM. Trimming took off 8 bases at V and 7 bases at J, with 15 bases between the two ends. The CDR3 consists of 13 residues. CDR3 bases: TGTGCCAGCTCCCGAGGGGAGGGGCAGCCCCAGCATTTT. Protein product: CASSRGEGQPQHF.

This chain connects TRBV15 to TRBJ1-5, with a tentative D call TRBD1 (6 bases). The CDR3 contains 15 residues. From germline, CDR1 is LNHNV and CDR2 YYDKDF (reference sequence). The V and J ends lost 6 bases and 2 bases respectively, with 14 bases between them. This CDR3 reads CATSSRDRRNQPQHF. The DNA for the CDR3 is TGTGCCACCAGTTCCCGAGACAGGCGCAATCAGCCCCAGCATTTT.

The CDR3 protein is CAITPVQTGTQYF. The CDR3 region has the DNA TGTGCCATCACCCCCGTGCAGACAGGGACCCAGTACTTC. The genes are TRBV10-3 and TRBJ2-5; D may be TRBD1 (6 bases). The CDR3 runs to 13 residues. In germline, CDR1 is ENHRY, CDR2 SYGVKD. V shed 7 bases and J shed 7 bases, with 16 bases lying between them.

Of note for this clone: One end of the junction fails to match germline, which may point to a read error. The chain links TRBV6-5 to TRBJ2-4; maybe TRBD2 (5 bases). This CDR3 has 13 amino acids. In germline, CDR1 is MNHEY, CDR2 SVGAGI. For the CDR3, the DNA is TGTGCCAGCAGTTACTCCCCCCGGGGTTCCCCGAGATTC. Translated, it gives CASSYSPRGSPRF.

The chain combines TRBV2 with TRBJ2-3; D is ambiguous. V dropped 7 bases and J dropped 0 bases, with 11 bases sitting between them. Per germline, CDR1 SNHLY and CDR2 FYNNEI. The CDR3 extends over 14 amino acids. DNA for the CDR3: TGTGCCAGCACAACAGAAATCAGCACAGATACGCAGTATTTT. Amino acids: CASTTEISTDTQYF.

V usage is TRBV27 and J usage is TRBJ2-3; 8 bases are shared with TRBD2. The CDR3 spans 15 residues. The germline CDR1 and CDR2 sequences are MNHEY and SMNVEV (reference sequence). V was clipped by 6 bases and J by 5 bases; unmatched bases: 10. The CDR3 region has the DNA TGTGCCAGCAGGACAGCGGGGGTTAATAGAGATACGCAGTATTTT. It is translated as CASRTAGVNRDTQYF.

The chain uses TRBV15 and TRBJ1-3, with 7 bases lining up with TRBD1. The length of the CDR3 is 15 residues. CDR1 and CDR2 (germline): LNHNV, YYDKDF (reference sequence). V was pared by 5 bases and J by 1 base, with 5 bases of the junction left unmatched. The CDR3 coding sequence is TGTGCCACCAGCGAGAGGGGGCATTCTGGAAACACCATATATTTT. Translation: CATSERGHSGNTIYF.

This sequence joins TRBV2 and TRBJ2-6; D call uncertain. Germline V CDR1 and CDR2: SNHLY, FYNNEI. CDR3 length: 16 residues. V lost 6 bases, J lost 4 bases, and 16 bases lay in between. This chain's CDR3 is CASRAGLAAGANVLTF. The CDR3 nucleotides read TGTGCCAGCAGGGCCGGGTTGGCTGCCGGGGCCAACGTCCTGACTTTC.